The next 14 T cell receptor beta chains were all read from a single sample in a study of T cell repertoires in cytomegalovirus infection. One entry per CDR3 protein, called by TCRdb with MiXCR from the reads. The sample lists nearly 700,000 distinct CDR3 sequences, roughly a third occurring once. No antigen has been identified for these receptors. Sequenced material: cultured PBMCs, taken from culture after CMV antigen stimulation. All receptors come from a human donor in good health (CMV status not recorded). Some clones in this sample may be carry-over from other donors' samples.

This clonotype was observed a few times. The rearrangement joins TRBV18 to TRBJ2-1; TRBD1 aligns across 7 bases. The CDR3 sequence is 15 residues long. From germline, CDR1 is KGHSH and CDR2 LQKENI. The trim removed 0 bases at V and 3 bases at J, leaving 2 bases unmatched. The CDR3 sequence is CASSPPGGNYNEQFF. Written as DNA, the CDR3 is TGTGCCAGCTCACCACCAGGGGGCAACTACAATGAGCAGTTCTTC.

This clonotype was detected only a few times. V usage is TRBV7-2 and J usage is TRBJ2-1; 8 bases line up with TRBD2. Germline V gives CDR1 SGHTA, CDR2 FQGNSA. CDR3 length equals 15 residues. The V and J ends lost 5 bases and 10 bases, in that order; junction bases with no gene match: 13. This CDR3 reads CASSLPTAGAREQFF. CDR3 DNA: TGTGCCAGCAGCCTCCCCACAGCGGGAGCAAGAGAGCAGTTCTTC.

The chain combines TRBV11-2 with TRBJ2-7; 11 bases fit TRBD2. CDR3 size: 16 residues. From germline, CDR1 is SGHAT and CDR2 FQNNGV. V lost 1 base, J lost 3 bases, and 5 bases stayed unmatched. The CDR3 region has the DNA TGTGCCAGCAGCTTAGCTTGGGGACTAGCGGTCTACGAGCAGTACTTC. This translates into CASSLAWGLAVYEQYF.

There are a few counts of this clonotype. The chain joins TRBV7-8 to TRBJ2-7, with D possibly TRBD1 on 6 matching bases. Germline V gene sequence: CDR1 SGHVS, CDR2 FQNEAQ. V lost 7 bases to trimming and J lost 0 bases, with 16 bases between them. The CDR3 is 15 amino acids. CDR3 DNA: TGTGCCAGCAACCCTAGGGGGACGGCCTCCTACGAGCAGTACTTC. Protein sequence: CASNPRGTASYEQYF.

The chain recombines TRBV24-1 with TRBJ1-2, with a possible D match to TRBD1 (5 bases). This CDR3 has 16 amino acids. The germline CDR1 and CDR2 sequences are KGHDR and SFDVKD. V lost 6 bases, J lost 6 bases, and 22 bases lay in between. The CDR3 loop is CATSPSDWGRFNGYTF. CDR3 coding DNA: TGTGCCACCAGTCCCTCTGATTGGGGCAGGTTTAATGGCTACACCTTC.

This clonotype was recorded a few times. The chain joins TRBV27 to TRBJ2-7, with D hard to call. Germline CDR1 reads MNHEY; CDR2 reads SMNVEV (reference sequence). The CDR3 covers 15 residues. V was clipped by 3 bases and J by 0 bases, with 12 bases between them. DNA for the CDR3: TGTGCCAGCAGTTTCAACATATGGATCTCCTACGAGCAGTACTTC. It yields the protein CASSFNIWISYEQYF.

This clonotype has a handful of counts. V gene TRBV19 combines with J gene TRBJ1-1; D gene ambiguous. Per the germline V gene, CDR1 is LNHDA and CDR2 is SQIVND (reference sequence). The CDR3 totals 12 residues. V dropped 6 bases and J dropped 9 bases, with 14 bases sitting between them. The CDR3 reads CASRSPLEKAFF. The CDR3 DNA sequence: TGTGCCAGTAGGTCCCCCCTGGAGAAAGCTTTCTTT.

There are a few counts of this clonotype. The rearrangement uses TRBV5-4 and TRBJ1-1; the D is unclear. Germline V lookup: CDR1 SGHNT, CDR2 YYREEE (reference sequence). This CDR3 is 13 amino acids long. V lost 5 bases to trimming and J lost 0 bases, with 8 bases between them. The CDR3 DNA is TGTGCCAGCAGGATGACGGTGAACACTGAAGCTTTCTTT. Its translation is CASRMTVNTEAFF.

This clonotype has more than one count but fewer than ten. V is TRBV19 and J is TRBJ2-3, with no clear D. The CDR3 contains 12 residues. The germline V gene encodes CDR1 LNHDA and CDR2 SQIVND (reference sequence). V was clipped by 2 bases and J by 4 bases, with 4 bases between them. CDR3 residues: CASSIWPDTQYF. The DNA of the CDR3 is TGTGCCAGTAGTATATGGCCAGATACGCAGTATTTT.

This clonotype came up many times. CDR3 bases: TGTGCCAGCAGTCCCCGAGGCTTGGGAGAGACCCAGTACTTC. This gives the protein CASSPRGLGETQYF. The chain uses TRBV6-1 and TRBJ2-5; D gene ambiguous. The V gene's germline CDR1 is MNHNS and CDR2 SASEGT. Trimming stripped 5 bases from V and 4 bases from J, with 14 bases between. The CDR3 runs 14 residues.

The rearrangement joins TRBV4-2 to TRBJ2-3, with D possibly TRBD2 on 5 matching bases. Deletions cut 5 bases from V and 1 base from J, with 19 bases between. Germline lookup yields CDR1 LGHNA and CDR2 YNFKEQ. The CDR3 totals 17 residues. This CDR3 is CASSSPRGAGGTDTQYF. The CDR3 coding sequence is TGTGCCAGCAGCTCCCCCCGAGGAGCCGGGGGCACAGATACGCAGTATTTT.

The chain couples TRBV6-5 to TRBJ1-2; a possible D gene is TRBD1 (6 bases). The V end lost 2 bases, the J end lost 8 bases, and 18 bases lay between the germline ends. The CDR3 sequence is 15 residues long. The germline V gene has CDR1 MNHEY and CDR2 SVGAGI. The CDR3 DNA reads as TGTGCCAGCAGTTACCTTCGAGGGGGAGAGGGAGGCTACACCTTC. This sequence encodes CASSYLRGGEGGYTF.

This chain connects TRBV28 to TRBJ1-5; 8 bases are a match to TRBD1. The CDR3 consists of 15 residues. Germline lookup yields CDR1 MDHEN and CDR2 SYDVKM. The V and J ends lost 5 bases and 7 bases, in that order; junction bases with no gene match: 10. This CDR3 reads CASSLPDRGGQPQHF. CDR3 nucleotide sequence: TGTGCCAGCAGTCTTCCAGACAGGGGAGGGCAGCCCCAGCATTTT.

This clonotype has just a few counts. CDR3 protein: CASSLVGTEIYSNQPQHF. CDR3 coding DNA: TGTGCCAGCAGCTTAGTTGGGACAGAGATATATAGCAATCAGCCCCAGCATTTT. The rearrangement joins TRBV7-8 to TRBJ1-5; 7 bases are a match to TRBD1. V dropped 1 base and J dropped 0; count of bases not matched to a gene: 9. Germline CDR1 reads SGHVS; CDR2 reads FQNEAQ. This CDR3 contains 18 residues.